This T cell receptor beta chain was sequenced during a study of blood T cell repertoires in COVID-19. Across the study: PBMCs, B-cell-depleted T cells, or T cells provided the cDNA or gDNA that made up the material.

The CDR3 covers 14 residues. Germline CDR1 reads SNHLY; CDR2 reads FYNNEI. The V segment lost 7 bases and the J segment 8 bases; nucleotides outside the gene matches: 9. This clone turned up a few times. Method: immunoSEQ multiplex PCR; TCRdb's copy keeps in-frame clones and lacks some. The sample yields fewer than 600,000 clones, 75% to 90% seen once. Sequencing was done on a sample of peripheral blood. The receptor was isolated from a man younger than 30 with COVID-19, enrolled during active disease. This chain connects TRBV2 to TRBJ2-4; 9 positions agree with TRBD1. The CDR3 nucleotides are TGTGCCAGCACCTCCGGGACAGGGACTTACATTCAGTACTTC. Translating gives CASTSGTGTYIQYF.